Below are 2 T cell receptor beta chains sequenced from a single sample in a study of cytomegalovirus exposure and HLA in healthy donors. Generated by immunoSEQ multiplex PCR, the TCRdb table keeps only in-frame clones and is missing some. The sample contains 150,000 to 200,000 clones, approximately 86% of which appear only once. Sequencing was carried out using PBMCs. These receptors were taken from a man aged 30-40 years in good health and CMV-seropositive.

The chain links TRBV11-2 to TRBJ1-5; D unclear. CDR1 and CDR2 from the germline V gene are SGHAT and FQNNGV. V lost 4 bases and J 3 bases, leaving 13 bases between the germline ends. This CDR3 is 15 amino acids long. The CDR3 spells CASSSRVSVNQPQHF. CDR3 DNA sequence: TGTGCCAGCAGCTCTCGGGTAAGTGTCAATCAGCCCCAGCATTTT.

The chain couples TRBV27 to TRBJ2-1; D gene uncertain. Germline assignment: CDR1 MNHEY and CDR2 SMNVEV (reference sequence). CDR3 length equals 11 residues. V was pared by 5 bases and J by 6 bases, with 5 bases between. CDR3 in amino acids: CASSRSNEQFF. The CDR3, as DNA: TGTGCCAGCAGTCGCAGCAATGAGCAGTTCTTC.